A single sample is the source of the 16 T cell receptor beta chains below, sequenced in a study of Graves' ophthalmopathy and Graves' hyperthyroidism. Amplification from RNA transcripts yielded the TCR beta CDR3 regions. An initial RT-PCR round employing HTBI primers preceded a second-round multiplex PCR. TCRdb re-called the multiplex PCR reads through MiXCR, storing one row per CDR3 protein. The top ten hold more than 2.5% of the sample, which has around 660,000 distinct CDR3 sequences, over 40% seen once. Material for sequencing was peripheral blood. The origin of the receptors is an adult man with Graves' ophthalmopathy.

This clonotype has a count of ten or more. As DNA, the CDR3 is TGCAGCGTGTGGGACGGTGGAACCTACACCTTC. It encodes CSVWDGGTYTF. This chain links TRBV29-1 with TRBJ1-2, with D perhaps matching TRBD1 (5 bases). This CDR3 is 11 amino acids long. Trimming left V 6 bases short and J 10 bases short, with 15 bases between. Germline CDR1 is SQVTM and CDR2 is ANQGSEA.

V gene TRBV5-1 combines with J gene TRBJ1-2; TRBD1 matches at 9 bases. Germline V gene data show CDR1 as SGHRS and CDR2 as YFSETQ. V lost 3 bases to trimming and J lost 4 bases; unmatched junction nucleotides: 10. The CDR3 covers 16 residues. The CDR3 protein is CASSSSGQGSIYGYTF. The CDR3 bases are TGCGCCAGCAGCTCCTCCGGACAGGGGAGCATCTATGGCTACACCTTC.

This clonotype has a count of ten or more. The chain recombines TRBV5-8 with TRBJ1-2; 7 bases are a match to TRBD1. Germline values: CDR1 SGHTS, CDR2 YDEGEE. V lost 0 bases to trimming and J lost 4 bases; unmatched junction nucleotides: 9. The CDR3 runs to 16 residues. CDR3 amino acids: CASSLGGTANPYGYTF. CDR3 bases: TGTGCCAGCAGCTTGGGTGGGACAGCGAACCCCTATGGCTACACCTTC. Combining the CDR3 with reference TRBV5-8 and TRBJ1-2 gives the whole variable domain EAGVTQSPTHLIKTRGQQATLRCSPISGHTSVYWYQQALGLGLQFLLWYDEGEERNRGNFPPRFSGRQFPNYSSELNVNALELEDSALYLCASSLGGTANPYGYTFGSGTRLTVV.

The V and J genes are TRBV25-1 and TRBJ1-2; 11 positions agree with TRBD1. The CDR3 extends over 14 amino acids. Germline V lookup: CDR1 MGHDK, CDR2 SYGVNS. The junction had 3 bases not matched to a gene; V was cut back by 2 bases and J by 7 bases. The CDR3 reads CASSEPGQGGGYTF. Here the CDR3 DNA reads TGTGCCAGCAGTGAACCGGGACAGGGGGGTGGCTACACCTTC.

Worth noting for this clonotype: One end of the junction varies from germline; a read error may be responsible. The chain is built from TRBV7-6 and TRBJ1-2; no reliable D call. This CDR3 is 14 amino acids long. Germline V gene lookup returns CDR1 SGHVS and CDR2 FNYEAQ. This CDR3 reads CVSSLVKRLKGYTF. In nucleotides, the CDR3 is TGTGTCAGCAGCTTAGTGAAGCGGCTCAAAGGCTACACCTTC.

This clonotype was detected ten times or more. The rearrangement uses TRBV10-3 and TRBJ2-6, with 9 bases lining up with TRBD1. Germline-derived CDR1 and CDR2 are ENHRY and SYGVKD. The CDR3 consists of 16 residues. J gave up 2 bases and V 6 bases, and 5 bases lay outside the gene matches. In nucleotides, the CDR3 is TGTGCCATCAGCAAAACAGGGGGCACTGGGGCCAACGTCCTGACTTTC. It encodes CAISKTGGTGANVLTF.

There are many counts of this clonotype. The chain couples TRBV7-8 to TRBJ1-1, with D maybe TRBD1 (5 bases). Germline V gives CDR1 SGHVS, CDR2 FQNEAQ. V lost 2 bases and J lost 9, with 19 bases in between. This CDR3 region has 15 residues. The CDR3 spells CASSLPETELLQAFF. In DNA form, the CDR3 reads TGTGCCAGCAGCTTACCGGAGACAGAACTATTACAAGCTTTCTTT.

The chain combines TRBV6-5 with TRBJ1-6; no clear D. The CDR3 covers 12 residues. Trimming removed 6 bases from V and 10 bases from J, with 10 bases in between. Germline V lookup: CDR1 MNHEY, CDR2 SVGAGI. CDR3 amino acids: CASRWGESPLHF. Written as DNA, the CDR3 is TGTGCCAGCAGGTGGGGTGAATCACCCCTCCACTTT.

This clonotype was recorded many times. The chain uses TRBV29-1 and TRBJ1-4; no firm D call. V lost 5 bases and J lost 11, with 15 bases in between. There are 12 residues in the CDR3. Germline V gives CDR1 SQVTM, CDR2 ANQGSEA. CDR3 bases: TGCAGCGTTCGGACGGACTCTGGGAAACTGTTTTTT. This sequence encodes CSVRTDSGKLFF. Looking up the rest from reference TRBV29-1 and TRBJ1-4 gives the full variable domain: SAVISQKPSRDICQRGTSLTIQCQVDSQVTMMFWYRQQPGQSLTLIATANQGSEATYESGFVIDKFPISRPNLTFSTLTVSNMSPEDSSIYLCSVRTDSGKLFFGSGTQLSVL.

This clonotype was counted ten times or more. The rearrangement uses TRBV14 and TRBJ1-4; maybe TRBD1 (5 bases). The CDR3 spans 15 residues. Looked up from germline, CDR1 is SGHDN and CDR2 is FVKESK. V shed 4 bases and J shed 8 bases, with 17 bases lying between them. For the CDR3, the DNA is TGTGCCAGCAGCCCTAGGACAAACCCAGGAGAAAAACTGTTTTTT. Residues: CASSPRTNPGEKLFF.

This clonotype was detected many times. The chain joins TRBV15 to TRBJ2-2, with a weak D call TRBD1 (7 bases). The germline V and J ends were trimmed by 9 bases and 3 bases, with 17 bases remaining between them. This CDR3 contains 15 residues. CDR1 and CDR2 from the germline V gene are LNHNV and YYDKDF (reference sequence). The CDR3 region is CATGSQGGYTGELFF. CDR3 DNA sequence: TGTGCCACTGGGTCGCAGGGGGGCTACACCGGGGAGCTGTTTTTT.

This chain joins TRBV2 and TRBJ2-4; tentative D call: TRBD2 (5 bases). Trimming cost V 6 bases and J 3 bases, with 12 bases left between them. The V gene's germline CDR1 is SNHLY and CDR2 FYNNEI. The CDR3 is 14 amino acids. CDR3 protein: CASSEGYGKNIQYF. CDR3 coding DNA: TGTGCCAGCAGCGAGGGCTATGGCAAAAACATTCAGTACTTC.

The table lists this clonotype with many counts. The chain combines TRBV5-1 with TRBJ1-4; TRBD1 is a possible D gene (6 bases). The CDR3 contains 15 residues. Germline CDR1 reads SGHRS; CDR2 reads YFSETQ. Trimming removed 0 bases from V and 3 bases from J, with 9 bases in between. The CDR3 DNA follows: TGCGCCAGCAGCTTGGTAGGGGGAGCTAATGAAAAACTGTTTTTT. The encoded protein is CASSLVGGANEKLFF.

This clonotype has ten or more counts. The chain employs TRBV2 and TRBJ1-2; 9 positions agree with TRBD1. Germline CDR1 is SNHLY and CDR2 is FYNNEI. This CDR3 has 14 amino acids. Germline trimming cut 6 bases from V and 3 bases from J; bases unmatched to any gene: 5. CDR3 region: CASRGTGGYYGYTF. The CDR3 nucleotides are TGTGCCAGCAGGGGAACAGGGGGCTACTATGGCTACACCTTC.

This clonotype has a count of ten or more. The chain is built from TRBV10-3 and TRBJ2-2; D is perhaps TRBD2 (6 bases). Trimming left V 10 bases short and J 5 bases short, with 11 bases between. The CDR3 consists of 12 residues. Germline V lookup: CDR1 ENHRY, CDR2 SYGVKD. The DNA for the CDR3 is TGTGCCACCCAGGACTATACCGGGGAGCTGTTTTTT. This sequence encodes CATQDYTGELFF.

This clonotype appeared many times. This chain links TRBV2 with TRBJ1-2; D is ambiguous. Germline CDR1 SNHLY, CDR2 FYNNEI. The CDR3 extends over 12 amino acids. Trimming removed 4 bases from V and 5 bases from J, with 8 bases in between. The CDR3: CASSAVPYGYTF. In nucleotides, the CDR3 is TGTGCCAGCAGTGCAGTGCCATATGGCTACACCTTC.